Listed below are T cell receptor beta chains from one sample, sequenced in a study of blood T cell repertoires in COVID-19. Profiled with immunoSEQ multiplex PCR; TCRdb holds only in-frame clones, not every one. The table records more than 95,000 clones, around 87% of them present only once. The specimen sequenced was peripheral blood. The receptor source for this set is a man aged 50-59 years with acute or convalescent COVID-19. The CDR3 runs from the conserved cysteine through the conserved F or W. The D gene is left open where the match is weak. Clone size appears in some rows only: once, few, many, or a class for an expanded clone.

.	TRBV4-1	TRBJ2-1	.	TGCGCCAGCAGCCAAGTAGCAGGGATGGACAATGAGCAGTTCTTC	CASSQVAGMDNEQFF
TRBD2	TRBV11-2	TRBJ2-1	few	TGTGCCAGCAGCCATCTAGCGGGCGATACCCTCGGTGAGCAGTTCTTC	CASSHLAGDTLGEQFF
TRBD1	TRBV2	TRBJ1-6	.	TGTGCCAGCAGTGAGAGCAGGGGGCTCTATAATTCACCCCTCCACTTT	CASSESRGLYNSPLHF
.	TRBV5-1	TRBJ1-3	.	TGCGCCAGCAGCTTGGAGGCAGGGGGAAACACCATATATTTT	CASSLEAGGNTIYF
.	TRBV6-5	TRBJ1-1	.	TGTGCCAGCAGTTACTCTTTGGGAGACACTGAAGCTTTCTTT	CASSYSLGDTEAFF
TRBD1	TRBV18	TRBJ1-1	.	TGTGCCAGCTCACCGGGGACAGCTGAAGCTTTCTTT	CASSPGTAEAFF
TRBD2	TRBV14	TRBJ2-7	once	TGTGCCAGCAGCCAAACAGCGGGAGCCTACGAGCAGTACTTC	CASSQTAGAYEQYF
TRBD1	TRBV24-1	TRBJ2-7	.	TGTGCCACCAGTGAACACGACAGGGCAGGATCTTACGAGCAGTACTTC	CATSEHDRAGSYEQYF
.	TRBV6-5	TRBJ2-7	.	TGTGCCAGCAGTCACCGGGACGCCGGGGGCTACGAGCAGTACTTC	CASSHRDAGGYEQYF
TRBD2	TRBV13	TRBJ2-1	.	TGTGCCAGCAGCTTAGGTAGCGGGAGCTACAATGAGCAGTTCTTC	CASSLGSGSYNEQFF
.	TRBV30	TRBJ2-7	.	TGTGCCTGGAGTTATTATACAGACGAGCAGTACTTC	CAWSYYTDEQYF
.	TRBV7-9	TRBJ1-2	few	TGTGCCAGCAGTGAGGACTCCGACTTC	CASSEDSDF
TRBD2	TRBV5-1	TRBJ2-7	.	TGCGCCAGCAGCAGGACTCGGACAGGCGGAACTAGCGGGAGTCTCAACGAGCAGTACTTC	CASSRTRTGGTSGSLNEQYF
.	TRBV7-8	TRBJ2-7	.	TGTGCCAGCAGCTTAGGTAGGAGCTCCGCTTTGTACTTC	CASSLGRSSALYF
.	TRBV3-1/TRBV3-2	TRBJ2-2	.	TGTGCCAGCAGCCCACCGGGTTCCCAGGGTTCCGGGGAGCTGTTTTTT	CASSPPGSQGSGELFF
.	TRBV18	TRBJ2-7	.	TGTGCCAGCTCCAAACTTGCCCCCGAGCAGTACTTC	CASSKLAPEQYF
.	TRBV5-6	TRBJ2-1	.	TGTGCCAGCAGCGGGATAACGGGAGTACAGAATGAGCAGTTCTTC	CASSGITGVQNEQFF
.	TRBV12-3/TRBV12-4	TRBJ2-1	.	TGTGCCAGCAGTTTACCCCGCGGGGAGCAGTTCTTC	CASSLPRGEQFF
.	TRBV5-4	TRBJ2-4	.	TGTGCCAGCAGCTTGGCCAGGGCCGACATTCAGTACTTC	CASSLARADIQYF
TRBD2	TRBV6-4	TRBJ2-3	once	TGTGCCAGCAGTGACTCTCCGCTAGCGGTTAGCACAGATACGCAGTATTTT	CASSDSPLAVSTDTQYF
.	TRBV21-1	TRBJ2-2	.	TGTGCCAGCAGCACCCGGGAAAGAGGCACCGGGGAGCTGTTTTTT	CASSTRERGTGELFF
TRBD1	TRBV7-9	TRBJ2-5	few	TGTGCCAGCAGCGATACAGGGGGACGAGAGACCCAGTACTTC	CASSDTGGRETQYF
TRBD1	TRBV29-1	TRBJ2-2	.	TGCAGCGTTGCCGGGACAGGTATCACCGGGGAGCTGTTTTTT	CSVAGTGITGELFF
TRBD1	TRBV5-1	TRBJ2-2	.	TGCGCCAGCAGCTTCCACAGGACAGGGGACACCGGGGAGCTGTTTTTT	CASSFHRTGDTGELFF
TRBD2	TRBV5-1	TRBJ2-1	.	TGCGCCAGCAGCTGGGTCAGCGGGAGTCAGGGTGAGCAGTTCTTC	CASSWVSGSQGEQFF
.	TRBV6-5	TRBJ2-1	.	TGTGCCAGCACCCCAGGGCGGAGCTCCTACAATGAGCAGTTCTTC	CASTPGRSSYNEQFF
.	TRBV5-4	TRBJ1-3	few	TGTGCCAGCAGCTTGGCGGGGACACGCTTAAGCTCTGGAAACACCATATATTTT	CASSLAGTRLSSGNTIYF
TRBD1	TRBV5-4	TRBJ2-5	few	TGTGCCAGCAGCGCTACAGGGGGCCAGTGGGAGACCCAGTACTTC	CASSATGGQWETQYF
.	TRBV27	TRBJ1-5	.	TGTGCCAGCAGTTTATCTTCAGGGTGGCAGCCCCAGCATTTT	CASSLSSGWQPQHF
.	TRBV12-5	TRBJ2-1	.	TGTGCTAGTACCCTCTCGAGAGAGCAGTTCTTC	CASTLSREQFF
TRBD2	TRBV28	TRBJ2-3	.	TGTGCCAGCAGGCGGACTAGCGGGAGATCAGATACGCAGTATTTT	CASRRTSGRSDTQYF
TRBD1	TRBV11-2	TRBJ2-5	.	TGTGCCAGCAGCACCCGACAGGGGGCTTCAGAGACCCAGTACTTC	CASSTRQGASETQYF
TRBD2	TRBV5-8	TRBJ2-7	once	TGTGCCAGCAGCTGGGGGACTAGCGGGAGTCCCTACGAGCAGTACTTC	CASSWGTSGSPYEQYF
.	TRBV7-6	TRBJ1-1	few	TGTGCCAGCAGCTTAGCGAACAGGGCTGGCACTGAAGCTTTCTTT	CASSLANRAGTEAFF
TRBD2	TRBV24-1	TRBJ2-5	.	TGTGCCACCAGATCAGCGGGAGTCCCAGAGACCCAGTACTTC	CATRSAGVPETQYF
.	TRBV10-2	TRBJ1-6	.	TGCGCCAGCAGTGAGTCAGGAGGGGATAATTCACCCCTCCACTTT	CASSESGGDNSPLHF
.	TRBV24-1	TRBJ2-1	.	TGTGCCACCAGTGATTCAGGGGACTCCTACAATGAGCAGTTCTTC	CATSDSGDSYNEQFF
TRBD2	TRBV7-2	TRBJ2-2	.	TGTGCCAGCAGCCTTGGACTAGCTGCAAACACCGGGGAGCTGTTTTTT	CASSLGLAANTGELFF
.	TRBV20-1	TRBJ1-2	.	TGCAGTGCAAGCGGGACAAGCTACACCTTC	CSASGTSYTF
.	TRBV30	TRBJ2-2	few	TGTGCCTGGGGGAGGACTCTGAACACCGGGGAGCTGTTTTTT	CAWGRTLNTGELFF
.	TRBV28	TRBJ1-5	.	TGTGCCAGCACCCAAGTAGGTCGAGGCCGGGATCAGCCCCAGCATTTT	CASTQVGRGRDQPQHF
.	TRBV12-3/TRBV12-4	TRBJ1-1	.	TGTGCCAGCAGTTTAGACTCCAACACTGAAGCTTTCTTT	CASSLDSNTEAFF
TRBD1	TRBV25-1	TRBJ1-2	.	TGTGCCAGCAGTGAATCGGCAGGGGGAGGCTACACCTTC	CASSESAGGGYTF
.	TRBV28	TRBJ2-7	.	TGTGCCTCCAATGGGGGGACGGGCGTCAACGAGCAGTACTTC	CASNGGTGVNEQYF
TRBD2	TRBV11-2	TRBJ2-3	once	TGTGCCAGCAGCTTAGGTCTAGCGGGAGGTAGGACAGATACGCAGTATTTT	CASSLGLAGGRTDTQYF
.	TRBV6-1	TRBJ2-1	.	TGTGCCAGCAGTGAATTTCGGACTACTCCCAATGAGCAGTTCTTC	CASSEFRTTPNEQFF
TRBD2	TRBV14	TRBJ2-5	.	TGTGCCAGCAGCGGGAGGGAAGAGACCCAGTACTTC	CASSGREETQYF
.	TRBV5-1	TRBJ2-3	.	TGCGCCAGCAGCTTGGCTAGGGATACGCAGTATTTT	CASSLARDTQYF